This T cell receptor (beta chain) was recorded in a study of neoadjuvant anti-PD-1 for oral cavity cancer. Analysis of PBMCs was direct, with no culture step. Some clones are missing from TCRdb's copy, which holds only in-frame ones; the method was immunoSEQ multiplex PCR. Among around 60,000 clones listed, 65% to 85% were seen once. Trimming took 2 bases from V and 0 from J, leaving 16 bases between them. The germline gives CDR1 MNHNS, CDR2 SASEGT. CDR3 size: 18 residues. The sequencing here drew on PBMCs, taken before nivolumab (anti-PD-1) treatment. The gene calls are TRBV6-1 and TRBJ1-4; maybe TRBD1 (6 bases). The receptor comes from a person aged 35-80 years with oral cavity squamous cell carcinoma. In DNA, the CDR3 is TGTGCCAGCAGTGAACTCTTCCGGGGGCAGGCAACTAATGAAAAACTGTTTTTT. It specifies CASSELFRGQATNEKLFF.